This T cell receptor (beta chain) was obtained from a study of T-cell memory formation after mild COVID-19. Turning to the study itself: For the most part, TCR clusters were specific to one donor. Study-level findings and limits: Among clones peaking at day 37 in the second wave, SARS-CoV-2 specificity remained unconfirmed. Some responding clones appeared in pre-infection memory, suggesting cross-reactive memory joined.

5'RACE, which relied on constant-segment primers, yielded TCR alpha and TCR beta cDNA libraries carrying sample barcodes and UMIs. TCRdb re-called the 5' RACE reads through MiXCR, storing one row per CDR3 protein. The sample lists approximately 350,000 distinct CDR3 sequences; over 13% were seen once. In the case of this clonotype: The antigen remains undetermined.

The germline V gene has CDR1 DFQATT and CDR2 SNEGSKA (reference sequence). The CDR3 sequence is 14 residues long. The V gene lost 1 base and the J gene lost 1 base, with 8 bases spanning the gap. The genes are TRBV20-1 and TRBJ2-4; D is possibly TRBD2 (5 bases). The sequenced sample was PBMCs or a T cell subset sorted from them (not recorded which). The receptor was derived from a man younger than 35 who had mild COVID-19 (a few samples of this study predate the infection). Cell type and time point are not known. The CDR3 is CSARAQRAKNIQYF. The CDR3 nucleotides are TGCAGTGCTAGAGCCCAGCGGGCCAAAAACATTCAGTACTTC.